The 27 T cell receptor beta chains reported below all come from one sample, sequenced in a study of graft-versus-host responses after intestinal transplantation. Clones were sequenced by immunoSEQ multiplex PCR, and TCRdb holds only the in-frame ones, with some missing. The sample comprises fewer than 15,000 clones, approximately 40% of which are singletons, and roughly 2.3% rests with the top ten. Labeling with CFSE marked approximately 200,000 responder cells, which were plated with approximately 200,000 irradiated, violet-dye-labeled stimulator cells. Here the sequenced sample was alloreactive CD8+ T cells from a mixed lymphocyte reaction culture, taken before intestinal transplant. The subset is: CFSE-low proliferating T cells sorted from roughly six-day pre-transplant mixed lymphocyte reaction (GvH or HvG direction). These TCRs come from a human patient who received an intestinal transplant.

By its share, this clone is medium-sized. This rearrangement joins TRBV7-6 to TRBJ1-4; D possibly corresponds to TRBD1 (6 bases). The CDR3 totals 12 residues. Deletions cut 1 base from V and 15 bases from J, with 12 bases between. CDR1 SGHVS and CDR2 FNYEAQ come from the germline V gene. CDR3 amino acids: CASSLVGGELFF. The CDR3 DNA follows: TGTGCCAGCAGCTTAGTAGGGGGTGAATTGTTTTTT.

This sequence joins TRBV15 and TRBJ2-3; D call uncertain. V was clipped by 8 bases and J by 2 bases, with 8 bases between them. CDR1 is LNHNV and CDR2 is YYDKDF in the germline V gene (reference sequence). CDR3 length equals 12 residues. The CDR3: CATLSITDTQYF. The CDR3 DNA sequence: TGTGCCACCTTGTCGATCACAGATACGCAGTATTTT. Together with reference TRBV15 and TRBJ2-3, the CDR3 gives the full variable domain: DAMVIQNPRYQVTQFGKPVTLSCSQTLNHNVMYWYQQKSSQAPKLLFHYYDKDFNNEADTPDNFQSRRPNTSFCFLDIRSPGLGDTAMYLCATLSITDTQYFGPGTRLTVL.

This clone is classed as medium-sized. The V call is TRBV4-1, the J call TRBJ2-7, with 10 bases matching TRBD1. Germline assignment: CDR1 MGHRA and CDR2 YSYEKL. The trim removed 3 bases at V and 2 bases at J, leaving 1 base unmatched. The CDR3 is 14 amino acids. CDR3 bases: TGCGCCAGCAGCCACGGACAGGGGGCCTACGAGCAGTACTTC. Translated: CASSHGQGAYEQYF.

This rearrangement joins TRBV7-9 to TRBJ1-2; D not certain. The CDR3 runs 14 residues. Germline values: CDR1 SEHNR, CDR2 FQNEAQ (reference sequence). V dropped 5 bases and J dropped 8 bases, with 18 bases sitting between them. The CDR3: CASSPPNSIHGYTF. Written as DNA, the CDR3 is TGTGCCAGCAGCCCTCCTAACTCGATTCACGGCTACACCTTC.

As regards this clone: A junction boundary mismatches the germline segment, possibly from a read error. The chain combines TRBV29-1 with TRBJ1-2, with D unclear. The CDR3 spans 13 residues. The germline V gene has CDR1 SQVTM and CDR2 ANQGSEA. Here the CDR3 reads CSVEDAGGDGYTF. The CDR3 DNA follows: TGCAGCGTCGAAGATGCAGGCGGGGATGGCTACACCTTC.

J is TRBJ1-3 and V is TRBV9, with D tentatively TRBD1 (5 bases). Trimming removed 3 bases from V and 4 bases from J, with 17 bases in between. CDR3 length equals 16 residues. Germline CDR1 and CDR2: SGDLS and YYNGEE. CDR3 protein: CASSAFYMGTGNTIYF. CDR3 DNA sequence: TGTGCCAGCAGCGCCTTCTATATGGGGACCGGAAACACCATATATTTT.

This chain joins TRBV5-1 and TRBJ1-1; 10 nucleotides line up with TRBD1. With 3 bases clipped from V and 1 base from J, the junction kept 6 bases outside the gene matches. This CDR3 has 16 residues. From germline, CDR1 is SGHRS and CDR2 YFSETQ. The CDR3 loop reads CASSSGTGATNTEAFF. The CDR3 bases are TGCGCCAGCAGCTCCGGGACAGGGGCAACGAACACTGAAGCTTTCTTT. The variable domain in full, with the rest retrieved from reference TRBV5-1 and TRBJ1-1, is KAGVTQTPRYLIKTRGQQVTLSCSPISGHRSVSWYQQTPGQGLQFLFEYFSETQRNKGNFPGRFSGRQFSNSRSEMNVSTLELGDSALYLCASSSGTGATNTEAFFGQGTRLTVV.

This clone is deemed medium-sized. The chain has TRBV4-1 and TRBJ1-3; D ambiguous. The germline V gene encodes CDR1 MGHRA and CDR2 YSYEKL. The CDR3 covers 15 residues. The V end lost 6 bases, the J end lost 0 bases, and 12 bases lay between the germline ends. For the CDR3, the DNA is TGCGCCAGCAGAAACAACCCTTACTCTGGAAACACCATATATTTT. Translating gives CASRNNPYSGNTIYF.

The chain is built from TRBV9 and TRBJ2-1; TRBD2 matches at 11 bases. The trim removed 7 bases at V and 5 bases at J, leaving 11 bases unmatched. Germline CDR1 SGDLS, CDR2 YYNGEE. The CDR3 is made up of 16 amino acids. Here the CDR3 DNA reads TGTGCCAGCCACTCTTCAGGACTAGCGGGTCACAATGAGCAGTTCTTC. The encoded protein is CASHSSGLAGHNEQFF. Full variable domain (rest looked up from reference TRBV9 and TRBJ2-1): DSGVTQTPKHLITATGQRVTLRCSPRSGDLSVYWYQQSLDQGLQFLIQYYNGEERAKGNILERFSAQQFPDLHSELNLSSLELGDSALYFCASHSSGLAGHNEQFFGPGTRLTVL.

This clone has more than one count but fewer than ten. V and J are TRBV6-1 and TRBJ1-2; tentatively, D is TRBD1 (6 bases). Germline V gene data show CDR1 as MNHNS and CDR2 as SASEGT. The CDR3 consists of 15 residues. Trimming removed 4 bases from V and 7 bases from J, with 19 bases in between. The CDR3 protein is CASSATGAAGLGYTF. DNA for the CDR3: TGTGCCAGCAGTGCGACAGGTGCGGCTGGTCTTGGCTACACCTTC.

This clone has just a few counts. This chain joins TRBV11-3 and TRBJ2-1; 9 bases are shared with TRBD2. Germline values: CDR1 SGHNT, CDR2 YENEEA. The V and J ends lost 1 base and 2 bases, in that order; junction bases with no gene match: 3. There are 16 residues in the CDR3. This CDR3 is CASSLGTSDPYNEQFF. As DNA, the CDR3 is TGTGCCAGCAGCTTAGGGACTAGCGACCCCTACAATGAGCAGTTCTTC.

The chain joins TRBV18 to TRBJ2-7, with 7 bases that match TRBD1. Germline assignment: CDR1 KGHSH and CDR2 LQKENI. The CDR3 totals 18 residues. Losses at the gene ends were 6 bases for V and 0 bases for J; bases not matched to a gene: 17. The CDR3 loop reads CASSRRTGPLHSSYEQYF. CDR3 sequence (DNA): TGTGCCAGCTCCCGTAGGACAGGACCCCTCCACTCCTCCTACGAGCAGTACTTC.

This clone has only a few counts. This chain connects TRBV4-1 to TRBJ2-7; 8 bases align to TRBD1. In germline, CDR1 is MGHRA, CDR2 YSYEKL. The length of the CDR3 is 13 residues. Trimming removed 5 bases from V and 11 bases from J; junction bases left unmatched: 11. DNA of the CDR3: TGCGCCAGCAGCGGACCCACGACAGGGGAAAAGTACTTC. Its translation is CASSGPTTGEKYF.

The chain has TRBV7-6 and TRBJ1-5; no definite D call. The CDR3 extends over 14 amino acids. The germline CDR1 and CDR2 sequences are SGHVS and FNYEAQ. Trimming removed 5 bases at V and 11 bases at J, with 19 bases between. The chain's CDR3 is CASSDGMGASSQHF. The CDR3 bases are TGTGCCAGCAGCGACGGGATGGGTGCGTCGTCCCAGCATTTT.

This chain links TRBV27 with TRBJ2-7; no reliable D call. With 6 bases removed from V and 0 bases from J, the gap between germline ends came to 15 bases. The CDR3 extends over 15 amino acids. Germline values: CDR1 MNHEY, CDR2 SMNVEV (reference sequence). CDR3 bases: TGTGCCAGCAGGCTCTACTCGGGTAGCTCCTACGAGCAGTACTTC. Encoded protein: CASRLYSGSSYEQYF.

By share of the sample, this clone is medium-sized. V usage is TRBV19 and J usage is TRBJ2-7; no definite D call. The germline gives CDR1 LNHDA, CDR2 SQIVND (reference sequence). The CDR3 covers 12 residues. The V gene lost 5 bases and the J gene lost 0 bases, with 5 bases spanning the gap. CDR3: CASSQSSYEQYF. CDR3 bases: TGTGCCAGTAGTCAGAGCTCCTACGAGCAGTACTTC.

The chain uses TRBV6-1 and TRBJ2-5, with TRBD1 matching over 8 bases. Germline CDR1 MNHNS, CDR2 SASEGT. V gave up 2 bases and J gave up 5 bases; unmatched junction bases: 7. This CDR3 is built from 15 residues. This CDR3 is CASSERRTGSETQYF. The CDR3 DNA follows: TGTGCCAGCAGTGAAAGGAGGACAGGGTCGGAGACCCAGTACTTC.

This clone was seen only a few times. The identical CDR3 is also encoded by other nucleotide sequences in the sample. The chain joins TRBV29-1 to TRBJ2-1; a possible D gene is TRBD1 (5 bases). Germline CDR1 reads SQVTM; CDR2 reads ANQGSEA. V lost 3 bases and J lost 0, with 9 bases in between. This CDR3 spans 14 amino acids. The CDR3 reads CSVEGQGSYNEQFF. Written as DNA, the CDR3 is TGCAGCGTTGAGGGGCAGGGCTCCTACAATGAGCAGTTCTTC.

The J gene is TRBJ1-1, the V gene TRBV7-9, with TRBD1 identical over 8 bases. Germline V gives CDR1 SEHNR, CDR2 FQNEAQ (reference sequence). The CDR3 has 15 amino acids. J was trimmed by 0 bases and V by 3 bases; bases with no gene match: 3. The CDR3 bases are TGTGCCAGCAGCTTGGTGACAGGGGTGAACACTGAAGCTTTCTTT. This codes for CASSLVTGVNTEAFF.

This rearrangement joins TRBV5-1 to TRBJ1-1; TRBD1 might be the D (5 bases). The CDR3 runs 15 residues. V lost 0 bases and J lost 3, with 12 bases in between. CDR1 and CDR2 (germline): SGHRS, YFSETQ. This CDR3 is CASSLAGLGDTEAFF. The CDR3 bases are TGCGCCAGCAGCTTGGCCGGCCTGGGGGACACTGAAGCTTTCTTT.

This clone turned up a few times. The chain uses TRBV28 and TRBJ2-5, with D unresolved. Per germline, CDR1 MDHEN and CDR2 SYDVKM. This CDR3 spans 17 amino acids. Trimming took off 3 bases at V and 1 base at J, with 18 bases between the two ends. CDR3: CASSFGTEPVLQETQYF. CDR3 sequence (DNA): TGTGCCAGCAGTTTTGGAACTGAGCCCGTGCTCCAAGAGACCCAGTACTTC.

The rearrangement uses TRBV27 and TRBJ2-7; D unresolved. The V gene's germline CDR1 is MNHEY and CDR2 SMNVEV (reference sequence). With 2 bases removed from V and 5 bases from J, the gap between germline ends came to 10 bases. The CDR3 has 13 amino acids. Written as DNA, the CDR3 is TGTGCCAGCAGTTTAACGGGTCGGGACGAGCAGTACTTC. It is translated as CASSLTGRDEQYF.

The V gene is TRBV5-1, the J gene TRBJ2-7; D unresolved. Trimming left V 3 bases short and J 5 bases short, with 12 bases between. This CDR3 is built from 13 residues. Germline V CDR1 and CDR2: SGHRS, YFSETQ. The DNA for the CDR3 is TGCGCCAGCAGCTATCCGGGCAGTAACGAGCAGTACTTC. It encodes CASSYPGSNEQYF.

This clone was found a few times. V gene TRBV29-1 combines with J gene TRBJ1-1, with D uncertain. This CDR3 spans 11 amino acids. Trimming removed 6 bases from V and 5 bases from J, with 10 bases in between. Germline assignment: CDR1 SQVTM and CDR2 ANQGSEA. CDR3 nucleotides: TGCAGCGTCCCTTTGGGAACTGAAGCTTTCTTT. Translated: CSVPLGTEAFF.

The chain recombines TRBV2 with TRBJ2-3; D unclear. From germline, CDR1 is SNHLY and CDR2 FYNNEI. This CDR3 spans 12 amino acids. V was clipped by 8 bases and J by 10 bases, with 16 bases between them. CDR3 nucleotide sequence: TGTGCCAGCCTTCTAGGAACTGGGGCGCAGTATTTT. Encoded protein: CASLLGTGAQYF.

This chain connects TRBV10-2 to TRBJ1-1, with D unresolved. In germline, CDR1 is WSHSY, CDR2 SAAADI. Trimming cost V 6 bases and J 2 bases, with 25 bases left between them. This CDR3 is built from 18 residues. The CDR3 DNA sequence: TGCGCCAGCAGGAACACAAGTTGGGTTTCGGGTTACAACACTGAAGCTTTCTTT. It is translated as CASRNTSWVSGYNTEAFF.

The chain links TRBV27 to TRBJ2-7; no definite D call. Germline V CDR1 and CDR2: MNHEY, SMNVEV (reference sequence). The CDR3 length is 14 residues. V gave up 3 bases and J gave up 3 bases, with 12 bases separating them. CDR3 amino acids: CASSFVGAGYEQYF. The CDR3 DNA follows: TGTGCCAGCAGTTTTGTGGGTGCTGGCTACGAGCAGTACTTC.